This T cell receptor (beta chain) appears in the sequencing data of a study of T cell responses to AZD1222 COVID-19 vaccine. This CDR3 is 13 amino acids long. The V and J ends lost 3 bases and 5 bases respectively, with 10 bases between them. Germline loops: CDR1 LNHDA, CDR2 SQIVND (reference sequence). This table comes from immunoSEQ multiplex PCR, and its TCRdb copy is limited to in-frame clones, with some not included. The data contain about 180,000 clones, 80% to 90% of them seen just once; the ten biggest clones take up approximately 8%. Details on this clone: The target antigen is unknown.

Whole-study findings and limits: The breadth and depth of Spike-specific TCRs increased once two AZD1222 doses had been given. Nearly half of spike-specific TCRs reportedly target variant regions that are unmutated in the B.1.351 and B.1.1.7 variants. Regions 160-218 and 743-854 held dominance among vaccine-associated CD4 TCRs, which spanned spike. White British people made up most donors, females outnumbered males, and clonal diversity was possibly underestimated.

This chain uses TRBV19 with TRBJ2-5; D uncertain. The origin of this receptor is an adult in good health. The sample in question was peripheral blood, obtained on day 0 of AZD1222 vaccination. The CDR3 DNA sequence: TGTGCCAGTAGTATTAGGGCGAGGGAGACCCAGTACTTC. Translating it yields CASSIRARETQYF.